The subject of this entry is one TCR beta chain. Its antigen is still unknown. PCR used 60 Vbeta primers and 13 Jbeta primers. Assay: immunoSEQ multiplex PCR; the TCRdb copy retains only in-frame clones and omits some. Of 200,000 to 250,000 clones listed, 75% to 90% are singletons. This CDR3 contains 16 residues. V trimming: 5 bases; J trimming: 4 bases; junction bases outside the gene matches: 6. Germline V gene data show CDR1 as SGHAT and CDR2 as FQNNGV. This sample was included in a study of cytomegalovirus exposure and HLA in healthy donors. Notes on the study in general: Reportedly, diagnosis of cytomegalovirus status by the classifier showed high specificity and sensitivity. A previous analysis found most TCR beta V segments productive roughly 87% or roughly 30% of the time.

This TCR was sampled from a woman younger than 35 in good health and CMV-seronegative. What was sequenced was PBMCs. The V call is TRBV11-2, the J call TRBJ2-3, with 13 nucleotides matching TRBD2. As DNA, the CDR3 is TGTGCCAGCAGCCGAACTAGCGGGGGGGCATCAGATACGCAGTATTTT. It is translated as CASSRTSGGASDTQYF.